These T cell receptor beta chains were read from a single sample in a study of technical replicates of blood from a handful of donors. TCRdb's copy holds only in-frame clones and misses some; the assay was immunoSEQ multiplex PCR. The data hold 60,000 to 90,000 clones, with about 97% observed a single time. Sample: T cells isolated from PBMCs. All receptors derive from a human donor in good health. Both conserved end residues are part of each CDR3. The D gene is left open where the match is weak. A clone size is listed for some rows: how often the clone was seen (once, few, many), or a class if it is expanded.

cdr3_length: 13; d_call: -; v_call: TRBV29-1; clone_size: -; j_call: TRBJ2-7; cdr3_nt: TGCAGCGTTGACACAGGGCGGTCCTACGAGCAGTACTTC; cdr3_aa: CSVDTGRSYEQYF
cdr3_length: 15; d_call: -; v_call: TRBV11-2; clone_size: once; j_call: TRBJ1-5; cdr3_nt: TGTGCCAGCAGCTGGACAGCTTCTAGCAATCAGCCCCAGCATTTT; cdr3_aa: CASSWTASSNQPQHF
cdr3_length: 15; d_call: TRBD2; v_call: TRBV5-1; clone_size: -; j_call: TRBJ2-1; cdr3_nt: TGCGCCAGCGCCCCCGGGACTATGGCAATTAATGAGCAGTTCTTC; cdr3_aa: CASAPGTMAINEQFF
cdr3_length: 13; d_call: -; v_call: TRBV9; clone_size: -; j_call: TRBJ1-1; cdr3_nt: TGTGCCAGCAGTTGGGGCCTGAACACTGAAGCTTTCTTT; cdr3_aa: CASSWGLNTEAFF
cdr3_length: 16; d_call: -; v_call: TRBV27; clone_size: once; j_call: TRBJ1-1; cdr3_nt: TGTGCCAGCAGCAACTACCCCGCCACAGGGAACACTGAAGCTTTCTTT; cdr3_aa: CASSNYPATGNTEAFF
cdr3_length: 16; d_call: -; v_call: TRBV5-1; clone_size: -; j_call: TRBJ1-1; cdr3_nt: TGCGCCAGCAGCTTGGCATCGACGGGGGTAAACACTGAAGCTTTCTTT; cdr3_aa: CASSLASTGVNTEAFF
cdr3_length: 15; d_call: TRBD1; v_call: TRBV28; clone_size: -; j_call: TRBJ1-5; cdr3_nt: TGTGCCAGCAGTGTGACAGGGGGCGCAGGACAGCCCCAGCATTTT; cdr3_aa: CASSVTGGAGQPQHF
cdr3_length: 17; d_call: TRBD2; v_call: TRBV7-9; clone_size: -; j_call: TRBJ2-7; cdr3_nt: TGTGCCAGCAGCTTAGCTGGACAGGCGGGGGGGGGCTACGAGCAGTACTTC; cdr3_aa: CASSLAGQAGGGYEQYF
cdr3_length: 14; d_call: -; v_call: TRBV18; clone_size: -; j_call: TRBJ2-7; cdr3_nt: TGTGCCAGCTCCTCCATACAGGGCGGCTACGAGCAGTACTTC; cdr3_aa: CASSSIQGGYEQYF
cdr3_length: 15; d_call: -; v_call: TRBV5-1; clone_size: once; j_call: TRBJ1-4; cdr3_nt: TGCGCCAGCAGCCCAGGGAGACAGGAGGATGAAAAACTGTTTTTT; cdr3_aa: CASSPGRQEDEKLFF
cdr3_length: 15; d_call: TRBD2; v_call: TRBV29-1; clone_size: -; j_call: TRBJ2-5; cdr3_nt: TGCAGCGTTGAAGCCATCTTAGCGGGGGTGAAGACCCAGTACTTC; cdr3_aa: CSVEAILAGVKTQYF
cdr3_length: 14; d_call: TRBD1; v_call: TRBV30; clone_size: -; j_call: TRBJ2-7; cdr3_nt: TGTGCCTGGGATTCGGACAGGGGGGTATACGAGCAGTACTTC; cdr3_aa: CAWDSDRGVYEQYF
cdr3_length: 12; d_call: -; v_call: TRBV7-9; clone_size: -; j_call: TRBJ2-7; cdr3_nt: TGTGCCAGCAGCCACGACAGCTACGAGCAGTACTTC; cdr3_aa: CASSHDSYEQYF
cdr3_length: 14; d_call: TRBD2; v_call: TRBV10-2; clone_size: -; j_call: TRBJ2-2; cdr3_nt: TGCGCCAGCTCACTAGCGGGAGGATCCGGGGAGCTGTTTTTT; cdr3_aa: CASSLAGGSGELFF
cdr3_length: 13; d_call: TRBD2; v_call: TRBV18; clone_size: -; j_call: TRBJ2-1; cdr3_nt: TGTGCCAGCTCACTACTAGCGGGCGATGAGCAGTTCTTC; cdr3_aa: CASSLLAGDEQFF
cdr3_length: 15; d_call: TRBD1; v_call: TRBV2; clone_size: -; j_call: TRBJ2-7; cdr3_nt: TGTGCCAGCATAGAATGGGGACAGGGGGTCAACGAGCAGTACTTC; cdr3_aa: CASIEWGQGVNEQYF
cdr3_length: 15; d_call: -; v_call: TRBV18; clone_size: -; j_call: TRBJ1-2; cdr3_nt: TGTGCCAGCTCGCAACATGAAACAGGAATATATGGCTACACCTTC; cdr3_aa: CASSQHETGIYGYTF
cdr3_length: 12; d_call: -; v_call: TRBV6-5; clone_size: -; j_call: TRBJ1-6; cdr3_nt: TGTGCCAGCAGTTACCAGAATTCACCCCTCCACTTT; cdr3_aa: CASSYQNSPLHF
cdr3_length: 18; d_call: TRBD1; v_call: TRBV4-1; clone_size: -; j_call: TRBJ1-1; cdr3_nt: TGCGCCAGCAGCCAACCACGTCTCTTAGGGACAGGGACCACTGAAGCTTTCTTT; cdr3_aa: CASSQPRLLGTGTTEAFF
cdr3_length: 14; d_call: -; v_call: TRBV6-5; clone_size: once; j_call: TRBJ1-3; cdr3_nt: TGTGCCAGCAGTTACTCAGGGGTTGGAAACACCATATATTTT; cdr3_aa: CASSYSGVGNTIYF
cdr3_length: 13; d_call: -; v_call: TRBV5-1; clone_size: -; j_call: TRBJ1-2; cdr3_nt: TGCGCCAGCCGAACCGGGGTCGTTTATGGCTACACCTTC; cdr3_aa: CASRTGVVYGYTF
cdr3_length: 12; d_call: TRBD1; v_call: TRBV9; clone_size: -; j_call: TRBJ1-4; cdr3_nt: TGTGCCAGCAGCGGCGACCAGGGGGGACTGTTTTTT; cdr3_aa: CASSGDQGGLFF
cdr3_length: 14; d_call: -; v_call: TRBV5-6; clone_size: -; j_call: TRBJ1-2; cdr3_nt: TGTGCCAGCAGCTATTGGACATCCAACTATGGCTACACCTTC; cdr3_aa: CASSYWTSNYGYTF
cdr3_length: 17; d_call: -; v_call: TRBV5-1; clone_size: -; j_call: TRBJ2-6; cdr3_nt: TGCGCCAGCAGCTTTTATAGCATGATCTCTGGGGCCAACGTCCTGACTTTC; cdr3_aa: CASSFYSMISGANVLTF
cdr3_length: 14; d_call: -; v_call: TRBV19; clone_size: -; j_call: TRBJ1-1; cdr3_nt: TGTGCCAGTAGTCCCAGTACGATGAACACTGAAGCTTTCTTT; cdr3_aa: CASSPSTMNTEAFF
cdr3_length: 15; d_call: -; v_call: TRBV4-1; clone_size: -; j_call: TRBJ1-2; cdr3_nt: TGCGCCAGCAGCCAAGTGGCATTGCCTAACTATGGCTACACCTTC; cdr3_aa: CASSQVALPNYGYTF
cdr3_length: 16; d_call: TRBD2; v_call: TRBV28; clone_size: -; j_call: TRBJ2-1; cdr3_nt: TGTGCCAGCAGTATAACTAGCGCAAGCTCCTACAATGAGCAGTTCTTC; cdr3_aa: CASSITSASSYNEQFF
cdr3_length: 14; d_call: TRBD1; v_call: TRBV5-1; clone_size: -; j_call: TRBJ1-2; cdr3_nt: TGCGCCAGCAGCTACGACAGGGGGAACTATGGCTACACCTTC; cdr3_aa: CASSYDRGNYGYTF
cdr3_length: 13; d_call: TRBD1; v_call: TRBV6-5; clone_size: -; j_call: TRBJ1-4; cdr3_nt: TGTGCCAGCTCAGGCAGGGGGAATGAAAAACTGTTTTTT; cdr3_aa: CASSGRGNEKLFF
cdr3_length: 15; d_call: -; v_call: TRBV6-6; clone_size: -; j_call: TRBJ1-2; cdr3_nt: TGTGCCAGCAGGAGCCTGACAGCCTCTAACTATGGCTACACCTTC; cdr3_aa: CASRSLTASNYGYTF
cdr3_length: 13; d_call: TRBD2; v_call: TRBV7-2; clone_size: once; j_call: TRBJ2-5; cdr3_nt: TGTGCCAGCAGCTCGGGGGGGCGGGAGACCCAGTACTTC; cdr3_aa: CASSSGGRETQYF
cdr3_length: 17; d_call: -; v_call: TRBV5-1; clone_size: -; j_call: TRBJ2-5; cdr3_nt: TGCGCCAGCAGCGGGGAACACAGGCCTGGTTTTGGGGAGACCCAGTACTTC; cdr3_aa: CASSGEHRPGFGETQYF
cdr3_length: 16; d_call: TRBD2; v_call: TRBV15; clone_size: -; j_call: TRBJ2-1; cdr3_nt: TGTGCCACCAGCAGAGACTTTGCTAGCGGGAGTAATGAGCAGTTCTTC; cdr3_aa: CATSRDFASGSNEQFF